This T cell receptor (beta chain) was observed in a study of preoperative IRX-2 immunotherapy in early breast cancer. TCRdb's copy holds only in-frame clones and misses some; the assay was immunoSEQ multiplex PCR. The sample shows 30,000 to 35,000 clones, more than 90% of them seen only once. The treatment here: preoperative locoregional IRX-2 cytokine immunotherapy. Patients received preoperative, locoregional IRX-2 cytokine immunotherapy in a phase Ib study. The sample was taken from a patient treated with IRX-2 immunotherapy. The sequence derives from a human donor with breast cancer.

The CDR3 is CASSFRLRSSYNEQFF. In DNA, the CDR3 is TGTGCCAGTAGCTTTCGACTCCGGAGCTCCTACAATGAGCAGTTCTTC. The V and J genes are TRBV19 and TRBJ2-1; no clear D gene. Germline V gene data show CDR1 as LNHDA and CDR2 as SQIVND (reference sequence). CDR3 length equals 16 residues. V was pared by 6 bases and J by 0 bases, with 15 bases between. Supplemented by reference TRBV19 and TRBJ2-1, the full variable domain reads DGGITQSPKYLFRKEGQNVTLSCEQNLNHDAMYWYRQDPGQGLRLIYYSQIVNDFQKGDIAEGYSVSREKKESFPLTVTSAQKNPTAFYLCASSFRLRSSYNEQFFGPGTRLTVL.